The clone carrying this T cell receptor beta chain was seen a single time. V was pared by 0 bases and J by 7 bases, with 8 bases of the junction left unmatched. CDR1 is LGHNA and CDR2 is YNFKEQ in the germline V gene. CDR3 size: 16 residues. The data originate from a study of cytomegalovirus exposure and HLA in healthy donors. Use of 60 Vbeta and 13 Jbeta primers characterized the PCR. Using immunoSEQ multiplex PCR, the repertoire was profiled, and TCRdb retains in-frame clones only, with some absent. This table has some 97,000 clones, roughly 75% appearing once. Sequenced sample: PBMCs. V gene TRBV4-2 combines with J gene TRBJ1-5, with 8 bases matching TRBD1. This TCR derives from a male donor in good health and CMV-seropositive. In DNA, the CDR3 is TGTGCCAGCAGCCAAGATCGGAGGACAGGGAGGCAGCCCCAGCATTTT. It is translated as CASSQDRRTGRQPQHF.